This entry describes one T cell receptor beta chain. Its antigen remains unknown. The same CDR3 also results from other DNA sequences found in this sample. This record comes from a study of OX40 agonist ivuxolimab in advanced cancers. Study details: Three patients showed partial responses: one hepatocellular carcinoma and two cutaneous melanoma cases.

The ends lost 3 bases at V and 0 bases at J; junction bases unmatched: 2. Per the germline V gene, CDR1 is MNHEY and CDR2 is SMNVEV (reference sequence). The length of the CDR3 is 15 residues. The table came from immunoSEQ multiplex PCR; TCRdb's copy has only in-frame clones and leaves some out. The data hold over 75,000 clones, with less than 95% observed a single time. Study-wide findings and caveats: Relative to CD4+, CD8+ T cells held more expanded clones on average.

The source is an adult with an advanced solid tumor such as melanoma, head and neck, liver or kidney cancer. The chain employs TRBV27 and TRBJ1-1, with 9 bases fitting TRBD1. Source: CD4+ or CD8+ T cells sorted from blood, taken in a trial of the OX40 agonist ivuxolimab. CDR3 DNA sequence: TGTGCCAGCAGTTTGAGGACAGGGGTGAACACTGAAGCTTTCTTT. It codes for CASSLRTGVNTEAFF.